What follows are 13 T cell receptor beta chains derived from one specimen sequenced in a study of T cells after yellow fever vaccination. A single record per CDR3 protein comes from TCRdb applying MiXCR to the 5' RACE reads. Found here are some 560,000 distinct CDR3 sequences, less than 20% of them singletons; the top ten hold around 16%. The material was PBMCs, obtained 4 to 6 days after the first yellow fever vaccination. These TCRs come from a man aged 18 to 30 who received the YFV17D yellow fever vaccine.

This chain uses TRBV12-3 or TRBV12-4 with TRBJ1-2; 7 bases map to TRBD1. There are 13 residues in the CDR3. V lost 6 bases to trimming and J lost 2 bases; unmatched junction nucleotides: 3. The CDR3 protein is CASRLQGNYGYTF. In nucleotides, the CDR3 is TGTGCCAGCAGGCTACAGGGGAACTATGGCTACACCTTC.

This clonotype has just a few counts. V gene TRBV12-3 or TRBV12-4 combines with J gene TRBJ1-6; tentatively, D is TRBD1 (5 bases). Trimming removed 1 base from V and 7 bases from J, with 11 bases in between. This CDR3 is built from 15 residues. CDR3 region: CASSLGGVRNSPLHF. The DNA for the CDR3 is TGTGCCAGCAGTTTAGGGGGGGTCAGAAATTCACCCCTCCACTTT.

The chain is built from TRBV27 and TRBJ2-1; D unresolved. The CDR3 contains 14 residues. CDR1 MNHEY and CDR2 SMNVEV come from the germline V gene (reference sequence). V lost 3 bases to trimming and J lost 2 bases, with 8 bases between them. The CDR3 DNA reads TGTGCCAGCAGTTTTCGGCTAGCCTACAATGAGCAGTTCTTC. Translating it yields CASSFRLAYNEQFF.

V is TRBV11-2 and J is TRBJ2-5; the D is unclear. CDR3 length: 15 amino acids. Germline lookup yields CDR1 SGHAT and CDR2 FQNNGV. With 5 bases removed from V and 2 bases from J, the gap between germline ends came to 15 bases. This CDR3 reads CASSKNPLAQETQYF. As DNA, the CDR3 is TGTGCCAGCAGCAAAAATCCATTGGCTCAAGAGACCCAGTACTTC.

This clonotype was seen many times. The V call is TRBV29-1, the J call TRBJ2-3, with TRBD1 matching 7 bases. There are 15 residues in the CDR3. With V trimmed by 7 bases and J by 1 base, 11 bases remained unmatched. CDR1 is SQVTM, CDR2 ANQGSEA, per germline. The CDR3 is CSATGQDRGTDTQYF. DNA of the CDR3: TGCAGCGCAACCGGACAGGACAGAGGCACAGATACGCAGTATTTT.

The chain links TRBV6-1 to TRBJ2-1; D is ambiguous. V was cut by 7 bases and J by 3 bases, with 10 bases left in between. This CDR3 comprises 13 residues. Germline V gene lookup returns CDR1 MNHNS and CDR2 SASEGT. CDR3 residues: CASTTASYNEQFF. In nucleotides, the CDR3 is TGTGCCAGCACCACGGCTAGCTACAATGAGCAGTTCTTC.

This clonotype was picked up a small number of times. Here the CDR3 DNA reads TGTGCCAGCAGGATGGGGACTAGCCCTGGGGAGACCCAGTACTTC. Its protein is CASRMGTSPGETQYF. The V gene is TRBV2, the J gene TRBJ2-5, with 9 bases fitting TRBD2. Germline-derived CDR1 and CDR2 are SNHLY and FYNNEI. The CDR3 runs to 15 residues. Germline trimming cut 6 bases from V and 5 bases from J; bases unmatched to any gene: 10.

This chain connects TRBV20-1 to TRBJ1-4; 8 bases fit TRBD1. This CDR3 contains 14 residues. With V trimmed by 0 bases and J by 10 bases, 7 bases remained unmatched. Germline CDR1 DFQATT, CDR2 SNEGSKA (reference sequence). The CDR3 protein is CSARDPTGGGKLFF. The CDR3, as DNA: TGCAGTGCTAGAGATCCTACAGGGGGAGGAAAACTGTTTTTT.

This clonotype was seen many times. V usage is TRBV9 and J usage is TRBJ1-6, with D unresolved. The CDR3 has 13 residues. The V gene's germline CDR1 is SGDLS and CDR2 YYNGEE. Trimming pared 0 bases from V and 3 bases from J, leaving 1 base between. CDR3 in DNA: TGTGCCAGCAGCGTAGGCTATAATTCACCCCTCCACTTT. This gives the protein CASSVGYNSPLHF.

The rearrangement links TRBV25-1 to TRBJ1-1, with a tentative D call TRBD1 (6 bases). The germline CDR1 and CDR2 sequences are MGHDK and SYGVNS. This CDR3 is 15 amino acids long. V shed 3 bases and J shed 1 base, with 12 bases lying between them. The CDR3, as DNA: TGTGCCAGCAGTGAGAGGGGGGTGGAGAACACTGAAGCTTTCTTT. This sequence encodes CASSERGVENTEAFF.

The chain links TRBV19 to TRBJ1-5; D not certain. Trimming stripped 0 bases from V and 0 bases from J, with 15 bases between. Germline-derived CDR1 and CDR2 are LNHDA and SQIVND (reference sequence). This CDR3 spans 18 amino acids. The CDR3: CASSIDPPRQYSNQPQHF. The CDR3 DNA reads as TGTGCCAGTAGTATAGATCCCCCCCGACAATATAGCAATCAGCCCCAGCATTTT.

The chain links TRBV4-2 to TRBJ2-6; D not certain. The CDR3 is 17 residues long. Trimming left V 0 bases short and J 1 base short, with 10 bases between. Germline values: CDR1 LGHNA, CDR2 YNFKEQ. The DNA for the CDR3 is TGTGCCAGCAGCCAAGAGGGCTGGGGATCTGGGGCCAACGTCCTGACTTTC. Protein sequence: CASSQEGWGSGANVLTF.

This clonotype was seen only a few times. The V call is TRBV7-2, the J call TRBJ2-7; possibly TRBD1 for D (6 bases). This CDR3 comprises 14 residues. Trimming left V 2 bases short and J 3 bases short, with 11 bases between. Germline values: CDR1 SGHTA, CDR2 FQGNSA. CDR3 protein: CASSLSTGLYEQYF. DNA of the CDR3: TGTGCCAGCAGCTTAAGCACAGGGCTCTACGAGCAGTACTTC. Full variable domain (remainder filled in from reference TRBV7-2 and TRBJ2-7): GAGVSQSPSNKVTEKGKDVELRCDPISGHTALYWYRQSLGQGLEFLIYFQGNSAPDKSGLPSDRFSAERTGGSVSTLTIQRTQQEDSAVYLCASSLSTGLYEQYFGPGTRLTVT.